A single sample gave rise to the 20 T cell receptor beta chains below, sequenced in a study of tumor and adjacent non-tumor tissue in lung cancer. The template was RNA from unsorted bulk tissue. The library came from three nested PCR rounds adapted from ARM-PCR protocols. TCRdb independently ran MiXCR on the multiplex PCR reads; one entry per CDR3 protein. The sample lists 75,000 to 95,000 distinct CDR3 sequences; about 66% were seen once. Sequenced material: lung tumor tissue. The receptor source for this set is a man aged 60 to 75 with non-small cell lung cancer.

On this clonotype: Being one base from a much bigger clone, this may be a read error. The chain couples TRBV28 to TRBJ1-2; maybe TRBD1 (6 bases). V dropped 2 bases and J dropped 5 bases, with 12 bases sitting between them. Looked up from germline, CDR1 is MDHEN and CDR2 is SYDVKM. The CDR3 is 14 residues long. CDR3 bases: TGTGCCAGCAGTTTAGGGACACGGGTTTATGGCTACACCTTC. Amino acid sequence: CASSLGTRVYGYTF.

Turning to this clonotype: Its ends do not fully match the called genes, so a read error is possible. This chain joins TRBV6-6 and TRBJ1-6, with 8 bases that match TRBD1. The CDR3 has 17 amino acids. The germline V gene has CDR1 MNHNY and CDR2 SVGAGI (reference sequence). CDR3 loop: CANLTTGGASYNSPFHF. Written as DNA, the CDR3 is TGCGCCAACTTGACAACAGGGGGAGCCTCCTATAATTCACCCTTCCACTTT.

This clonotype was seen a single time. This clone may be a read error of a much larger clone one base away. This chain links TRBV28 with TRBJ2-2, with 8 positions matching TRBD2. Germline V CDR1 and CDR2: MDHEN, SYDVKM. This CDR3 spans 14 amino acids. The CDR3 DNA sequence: TGTGCCACCCGGGTTAGCGGGAACACCGTGGAGCTGTTTTTT. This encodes CATRVSGNTVELFF.

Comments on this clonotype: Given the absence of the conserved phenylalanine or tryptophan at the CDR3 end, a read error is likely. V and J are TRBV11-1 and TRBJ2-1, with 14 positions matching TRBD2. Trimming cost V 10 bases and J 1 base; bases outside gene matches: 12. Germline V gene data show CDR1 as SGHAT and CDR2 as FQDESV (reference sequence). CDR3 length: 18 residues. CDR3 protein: CAIGLGGLAGVSYNEQFL. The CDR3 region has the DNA TGTGCCATCGGCTTAGGGGGACTAGCGGGAGTTTCCTACAATGAGCAGTTCCTC.

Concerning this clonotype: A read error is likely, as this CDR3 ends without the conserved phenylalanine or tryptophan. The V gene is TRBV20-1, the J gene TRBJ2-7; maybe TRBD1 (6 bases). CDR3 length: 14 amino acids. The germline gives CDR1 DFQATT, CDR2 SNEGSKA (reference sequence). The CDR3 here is CSAREAQGLGEQYL. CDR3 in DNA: TGCAGTGCCAGAGAAGCACAGGGTCTCGGAGAGCAGTACTTA.

The CDR3, as DNA: TGTGCCAGCAGTTTATGGGGGGACGGGGGCGAGCAGTACTTC. Translating gives CASSLWGDGGEQYF. The rearrangement joins TRBV12-3 or TRBV12-4 to TRBJ2-7, with D possibly TRBD2 on 6 matching bases. V was pared by 2 bases and J by 6 bases, with 14 bases between. The CDR3 is 14 residues long.

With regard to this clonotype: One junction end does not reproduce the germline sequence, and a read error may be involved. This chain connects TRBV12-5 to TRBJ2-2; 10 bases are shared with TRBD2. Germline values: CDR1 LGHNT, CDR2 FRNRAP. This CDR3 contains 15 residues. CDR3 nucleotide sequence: TGTGCTAATGGTTTGGTACTAGCGGGAACCGGGGAGATGTTTTTT. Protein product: CANGLVLAGTGEMFF. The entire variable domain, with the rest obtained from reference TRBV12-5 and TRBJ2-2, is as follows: DARVTQTPRHKVTEMGQEVTMRCQPILGHNTVFWYRQTMMQGLELLAYFRNRAPLDDSGMPKDRFSAEMPDATLATLKIQPSEPRDSAVYFCANGLVLAGTGEMFFGEGSRLTVL.

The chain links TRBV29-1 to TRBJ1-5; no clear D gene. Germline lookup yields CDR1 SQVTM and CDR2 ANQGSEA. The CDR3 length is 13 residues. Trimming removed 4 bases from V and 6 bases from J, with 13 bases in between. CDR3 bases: TGCAGCGTTGTTACAGTGTGGGGTCAGCCCCAGCATTTT. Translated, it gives CSVVTVWGQPQHF.

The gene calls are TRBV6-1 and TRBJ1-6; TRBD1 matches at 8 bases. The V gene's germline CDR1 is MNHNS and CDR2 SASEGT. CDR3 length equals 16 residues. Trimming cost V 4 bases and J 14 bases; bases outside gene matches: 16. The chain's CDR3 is CASSGTGGTAIASLHF. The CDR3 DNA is TGTGCCAGCAGTGGAACAGGGGGAACAGCGATCGCATCCCTCCACTTT.

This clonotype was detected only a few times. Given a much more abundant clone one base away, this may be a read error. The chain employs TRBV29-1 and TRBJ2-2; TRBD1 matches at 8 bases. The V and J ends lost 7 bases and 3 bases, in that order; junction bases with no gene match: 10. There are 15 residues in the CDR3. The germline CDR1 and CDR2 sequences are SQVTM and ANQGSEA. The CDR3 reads CSGQEDRADTGELFF. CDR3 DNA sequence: TGCAGCGGTCAGGAGGACAGGGCGGACACCGGGGAGCTGTTTTTT.

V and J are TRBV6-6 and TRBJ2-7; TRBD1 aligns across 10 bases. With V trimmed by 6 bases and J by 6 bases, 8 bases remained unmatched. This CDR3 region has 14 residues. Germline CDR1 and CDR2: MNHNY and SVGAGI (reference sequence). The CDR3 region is CASSPTGGASEQYF. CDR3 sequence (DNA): TGTGCCAGCAGCCCGACAGGGGGCGCCTCCGAGCAGTACTTC.

The CDR3 loop is CASSTLAPYYNEQFF. CDR3 coding DNA: TGTGCCAGTAGTACCTTAGCACCCTATTACAATGAGCAGTTCTTC. The rearrangement joins TRBV19 to TRBJ2-1; D ambiguous. CDR3 length: 15 residues. Germline V gives CDR1 LNHDA, CDR2 SQIVND (reference sequence). Trimming pared 4 bases from V and 4 bases from J, leaving 14 bases between.

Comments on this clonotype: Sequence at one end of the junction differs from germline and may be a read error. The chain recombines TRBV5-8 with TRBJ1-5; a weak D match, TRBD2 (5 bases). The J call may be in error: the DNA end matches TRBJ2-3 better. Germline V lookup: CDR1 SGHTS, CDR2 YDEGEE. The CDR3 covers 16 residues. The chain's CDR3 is CASGLPVGVRDQPQYF. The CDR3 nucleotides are TGTGCCAGCGGCTTGCCTGTTGGGGTGAGGGATCAGCCCCAGTATTTT.

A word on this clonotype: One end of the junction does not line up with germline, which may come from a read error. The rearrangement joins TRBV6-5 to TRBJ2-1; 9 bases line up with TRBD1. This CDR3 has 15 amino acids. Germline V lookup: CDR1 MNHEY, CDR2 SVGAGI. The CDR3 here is CACSYGGQGTNEQFF. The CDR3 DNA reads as TGTGCCTGCAGTTACGGGGGACAGGGTACCAATGAGCAATTCTTC.

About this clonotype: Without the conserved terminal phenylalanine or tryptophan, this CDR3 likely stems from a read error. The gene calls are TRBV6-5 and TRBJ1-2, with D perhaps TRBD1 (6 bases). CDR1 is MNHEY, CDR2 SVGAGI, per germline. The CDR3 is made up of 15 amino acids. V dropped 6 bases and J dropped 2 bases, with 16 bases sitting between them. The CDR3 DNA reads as TGTGCCAGCAGCGGGGGGACATGGAGGAACTATGGCTACACCTTA. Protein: CASSGGTWRNYGYTL.

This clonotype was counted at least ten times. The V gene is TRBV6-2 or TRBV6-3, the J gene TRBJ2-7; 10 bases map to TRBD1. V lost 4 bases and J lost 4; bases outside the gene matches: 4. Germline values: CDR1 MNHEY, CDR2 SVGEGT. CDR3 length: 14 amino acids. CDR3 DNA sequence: TGTGCCAGCAGTTCTCCGGGACAGGGGTACGAGCAGTACTTC. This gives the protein CASSSPGQGYEQYF.

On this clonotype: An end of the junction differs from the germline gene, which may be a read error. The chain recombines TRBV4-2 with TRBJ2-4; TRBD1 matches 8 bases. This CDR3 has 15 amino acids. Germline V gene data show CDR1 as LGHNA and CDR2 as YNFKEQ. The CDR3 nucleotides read TGTGCCAGCAGCCAAACAGGGGGAGCTAAAAACATTAAGTACTTC. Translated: CASSQTGGAKNIKYF.

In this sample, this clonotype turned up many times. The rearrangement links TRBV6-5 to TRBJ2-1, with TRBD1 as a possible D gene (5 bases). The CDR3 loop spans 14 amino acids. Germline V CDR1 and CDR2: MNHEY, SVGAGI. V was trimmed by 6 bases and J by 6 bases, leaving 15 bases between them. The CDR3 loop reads CASRTSDSLNEQFF. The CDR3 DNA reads TGTGCCAGCAGGACATCAGACAGCCTCAATGAGCAGTTCTTC.

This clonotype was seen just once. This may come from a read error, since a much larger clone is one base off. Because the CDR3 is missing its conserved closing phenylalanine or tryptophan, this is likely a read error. CDR3 sequence (DNA): TGCGCCAGCAGCCGAGATCTGTCGTACAATGAGCAGTTCTAC. This sequence encodes CASSRDLSYNEQFY. This chain links TRBV4-3 with TRBJ2-1; D is unresolved. V gave up 4 bases and J gave up 4 bases, with 11 bases separating them. Germline values: CDR1 LGHNA, CDR2 YSLEER. CDR3 length equals 14 residues.

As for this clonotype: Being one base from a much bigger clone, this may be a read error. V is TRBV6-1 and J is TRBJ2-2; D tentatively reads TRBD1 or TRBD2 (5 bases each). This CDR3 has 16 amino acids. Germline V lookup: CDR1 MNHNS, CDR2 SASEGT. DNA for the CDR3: TGTGCCAGCAGTGAAATCGCAGGGACGAAGACCGGGGAGCTGTTTTTT. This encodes CASSEIAGTKTGELFF.